This T cell receptor beta chain originates from a study of shared clonotypes between healthy human individuals. In the study overall: Three plates each covered CD4 naive and memory; CD8 naive two, CD8 memory one. Study findings and constraints: Large sequencing depth failed to make sorted-subset sequencing complete, rarefaction showed.

For this clone: Its antigen is unidentified.

Germline V gene lookup returns CDR1 KGHSH and CDR2 LQKENI. CDR3 length: 13 amino acids. Trimming removed 0 bases at V and 6 bases at J, with 9 bases between. Only Caucasian adults living in Nashville, Tennessee served as donors. With CCR7-negative CD45RA+ TemRA cells, CD45RO+ cells were combined in CD8 memory. TCRdb's copy holds only in-frame clones and misses some; the assay was immunoSEQ multiplex PCR. The top ten clones hold 34% of a sample with about 690,000 clones, roughly 91% of them seen once. This TCR was sampled from a man aged 18 to 29 in good health. Some clones in this sample may be carry-over from other donors' samples. The sequencing input was memory CD8+ T cells from PBMCs. Subset denoted: CD45RO+ cells pooled with CCR7-negative TemRA cells. V and J are TRBV18 and TRBJ2-7; D possibly corresponds to TRBD2 (5 bases). CDR3 protein: CASSPPGAGEQYF. In DNA, the CDR3 is TGTGCCAGCTCACCACCGGGCGCGGGCGAGCAGTACTTC.